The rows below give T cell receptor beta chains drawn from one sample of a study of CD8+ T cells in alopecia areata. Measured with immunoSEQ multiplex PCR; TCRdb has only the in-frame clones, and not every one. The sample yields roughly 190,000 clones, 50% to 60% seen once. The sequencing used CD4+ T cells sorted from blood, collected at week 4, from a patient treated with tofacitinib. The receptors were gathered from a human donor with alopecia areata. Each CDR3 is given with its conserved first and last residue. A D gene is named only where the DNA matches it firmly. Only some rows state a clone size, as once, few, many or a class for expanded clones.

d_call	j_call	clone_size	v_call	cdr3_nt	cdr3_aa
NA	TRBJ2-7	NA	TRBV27	TGTGCCACCCCCCAGGACGGCTCCTACGAGCAGTACTTC	CATPQDGSYEQYF
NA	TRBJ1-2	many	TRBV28	TGTGCCAGCAGTCCCCCCCGACCAGAGAGTGGCTACACCTTC	CASSPPRPESGYTF
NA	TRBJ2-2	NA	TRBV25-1	TGTGCCAGCAGTGAATTTGGGAACACCGGGGAGCTGTTTTTT	CASSEFGNTGELFF
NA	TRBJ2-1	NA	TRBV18	TGTGCCAGCTCACCAAAGGTTTCTGGCTACAATGAGCAGTTCTTC	CASSPKVSGYNEQFF
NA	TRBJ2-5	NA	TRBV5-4	TGTGCCAGCAGCCTACCGGGACGCTCGGGGGAAGAGACCCAGTACTTC	CASSLPGRSGEETQYF
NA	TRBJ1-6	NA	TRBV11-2	TGTGCCAGCAGCTTTAATAATTCACCCCTCCACTTT	CASSFNNSPLHF
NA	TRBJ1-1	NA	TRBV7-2	TGTGCCAGCAGCTCACTTATGAACACTGAAGCTTTCTTT	CASSSLMNTEAFF
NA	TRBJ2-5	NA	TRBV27	TGTGCCAGCAGCCATGGGGGCCAAGAGACCCAGTACTTC	CASSHGGQETQYF
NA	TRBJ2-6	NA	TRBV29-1	TGCAGCGTTGAAGGGACACGGTTTTCTGGGGCCAACGTCCTGACTTTC	CSVEGTRFSGANVLTF
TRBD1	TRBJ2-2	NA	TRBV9	TGTGCCAGCAGCGTAGGAAGGACAGGGGGCTTTAACACCGGGGAGCTGTTTTTT	CASSVGRTGGFNTGELFF
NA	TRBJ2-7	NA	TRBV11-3	TGTGCCAGCAGGAACACCCGGGACAAGGCTATCTGTGGCTCCTACGAGCAGTACTTC	CASRNTRDKAICGSYEQYF
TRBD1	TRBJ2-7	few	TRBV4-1	TGCGCCAGCAGTCGGACAGGGAGAATCAACGAGCAGTACTTC	CASSRTGRINEQYF
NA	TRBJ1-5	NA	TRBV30	TGTGCCTGGGGTGACCCTGAAGGTGGGCCCCAGCATTTT	CAWGDPEGGPQHF
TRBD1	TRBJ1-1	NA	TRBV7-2	TGTGCCAGCAGCTTAGGAGGGACAGGGAACCCTGAAGCTTTCTTT	CASSLGGTGNPEAFF
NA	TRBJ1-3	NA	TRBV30	TGTGCCTGGAGGGGACGGATCTCTGGAAACACCATATATTTT	CAWRGRISGNTIYF
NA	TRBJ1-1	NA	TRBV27	TGTGCCAGCAGTTTCGGAGACGGAAGGGTCCCTGAAGCTTTCTTT	CASSFGDGRVPEAFF
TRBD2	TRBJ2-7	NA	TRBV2	TGTGCCAGCAGTCTGACTAGCGGGGGGGCCTACGAGCAGTACTTC	CASSLTSGGAYEQYF
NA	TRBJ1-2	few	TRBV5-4	TGTGCCAGCAGCCAACCTGGTCAGGGCGCTAACTATGGCTACACCTTC	CASSQPGQGANYGYTF
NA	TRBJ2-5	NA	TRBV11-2	TGTGCCAGCAGCCTGCGGCGGTACGGGGAGACCCAGTACTTC	CASSLRRYGETQYF
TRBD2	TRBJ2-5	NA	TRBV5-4	TGTGCCAGCAGCTTGGCTGCGGGGGAGGCCCAGTACTTC	CASSLAAGEAQYF
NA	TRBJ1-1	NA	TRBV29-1	TGCAGCGTTGAAGAACCGAACACTGAAGCTTTCTTT	CSVEEPNTEAFF
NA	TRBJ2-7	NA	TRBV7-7	TGTGCTAGCAGCTTATTAGGGCCCTCCTACGAGCAGTACTTC	CASSLLGPSYEQYF
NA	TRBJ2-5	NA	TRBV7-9	TGTGCCAGCAGCCCTAGACAGTTTCAGGGGTCTTCCCAAGAGACCCAGTACTTC	CASSPRQFQGSSQETQYF
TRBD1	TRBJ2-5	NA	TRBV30	TGTGCCTACTGCCCTTCCAGGACAGGGAGTGGGGAGACCCAGTACTTC	CAYCPSRTGSGETQYF
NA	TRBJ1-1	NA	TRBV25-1	TGTGCCAGCAGACAGCTGAACACTGAAGCTTTCTTT	CASRQLNTEAFF
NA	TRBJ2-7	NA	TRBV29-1	TGCAGCACGAGACAGGAACATATGGGCGAGCAGTACTTC	CSTRQEHMGEQYF